The 14 T cell receptor beta chains presented below share a single source sample, sequenced in a study of vaccination and CD4 T cells after COVID-19. Specified treatment: roughly ten-day PBMC culture with coronavirus spike peptide pools or control peptides (ViraFEST assay). No antigens are known for them. At the Johns Hopkins FTIC core, DNA taken from cultured CD4+ T cells was sequenced by way of the Oncomine TCR Beta short-read assay. TCRdb processed the PCR reads anew with MiXCR; each CDR3 protein has one entry. This sample has about 20,000 distinct CDR3 sequences, with about 41% found just once. The sample consisted of CD4+ T cells from blood, cultured in vitro, taken after SARS-CoV-2 vaccination. The receptor source for this set is a human donor who had recovered from COVID-19.

The CDR3 spells CSAKRTSRETQYF. CDR3 DNA: TGCAGTGCTAAACGGACTAGCAGAGAGACCCAGTACTTC. V usage is TRBV20-1 and J usage is TRBJ2-5; 8 positions match TRBD2. V lost 4 bases and J lost 4; bases outside the gene matches: 5. This CDR3 is built from 13 residues. CDR1 and CDR2 (germline): DFQATT, SNEGSKA (reference sequence).

This chain uses TRBV4-1 with TRBJ2-1; 7 nucleotides line up with TRBD1. Germline V gene lookup returns CDR1 MGHRA and CDR2 YSYEKL. With V trimmed by 2 bases and J by 8 bases, 12 bases remained unmatched. The CDR3 sequence is 16 residues long. DNA for the CDR3: TGCGCCAGCAGCCAATTTGAGGGGGCAAAGGTCGATGAGCAGTTCTTC. Its translation is CASSQFEGAKVDEQFF.

This chain joins TRBV20-1 and TRBJ2-3; 7 nucleotides align to TRBD1. CDR1 and CDR2 (germline): DFQATT, SNEGSKA (reference sequence). V gave up 0 bases and J gave up 0 bases; unmatched junction bases: 3. The CDR3 length is 15 residues. CDR3 region: CSARDPGQSTDTQYF. In DNA, the CDR3 is TGCAGTGCTAGAGATCCGGGACAGAGCACAGATACGCAGTATTTT.

Only one count was recorded for this clonotype. The chain links TRBV6-2 or TRBV6-3 to TRBJ2-3; 7 positions match TRBD2. The V gene end was trimmed by 4 bases and the J gene end by 6 bases; junction bases not matched to a gene: 13. Germline-derived CDR1 and CDR2 are MNHEY and SVGEGT. CDR3 length: 16 amino acids. CDR3 sequence: CASSSAARGRIDTQYF. DNA of the CDR3: TGTGCCAGCAGTTCCGCGGCGCGGGGGAGGATTGATACGCAGTATTTT.

V is TRBV7-8 and J is TRBJ1-5, with TRBD1 as a possible D gene (5 bases). V was clipped by 4 bases and J by 7 bases, with 11 bases between them. Germline V gene data show CDR1 as SGHVS and CDR2 as FQNEAQ. This CDR3 comprises 13 residues. CDR3 loop: CASSSQGRQPQHF. CDR3 DNA: TGTGCCAGCAGCTCTCAGGGACGGCAGCCCCAGCATTTT.

This clonotype was observed a handful of times. The rearrangement joins TRBV28 to TRBJ1-5; D is possibly TRBD1 (5 bases). The CDR3 has 15 residues. Between the trimmed V and J ends, which lost 2 bases and 2 bases, there was a span of 10 bases. The germline gives CDR1 MDHEN, CDR2 SYDVKM. CDR3 protein: CASSLRGFGNQPQHF. The CDR3 region has the DNA TGTGCCAGCAGTTTACGGGGGTTCGGCAATCAGCCCCAGCATTTT.

The rearrangement links TRBV11-3 to TRBJ1-5, with D possibly TRBD1 on 5 matching bases. CDR1 and CDR2 from the germline V gene are SGHNT and YENEEA. The V gene lost 3 bases and the J gene lost 5 bases, with 14 bases spanning the gap. The CDR3 sequence is 15 residues long. CDR3 sequence (DNA): TGTGCCAGCAGCTTCCCGGGGGGTCTGGATCAGCCCCAGCATTTT. Residues: CASSFPGGLDQPQHF.

The chain is built from TRBV6-1 and TRBJ1-1; no clear D gene. V was trimmed by 4 bases and J by 5 bases, leaving 14 bases between them. The CDR3 length is 14 residues. Germline CDR1 is MNHNS and CDR2 is SASEGT. CDR3 sequence: CASSAKGDGTEAFF. The CDR3 DNA reads as TGTGCCAGCAGTGCGAAAGGCGATGGGACTGAAGCTTTCTTT.

This clonotype was counted a few times. The chain has TRBV6-1 and TRBJ1-1; no clear D gene. CDR1 is MNHNS and CDR2 is SASEGT in the germline V gene. V shed 5 bases and J shed 0 bases, with 7 bases lying between them. This CDR3 contains 13 residues. CDR3 sequence reads: CASSIFMNTEAFF. The CDR3 DNA reads TGTGCCAGCAGTATTTTCATGAACACTGAAGCTTTCTTT.

The rearrangement joins TRBV20-1 to TRBJ2-3, with D possibly TRBD2 on 7 matching bases. The V and J ends lost 6 bases and 3 bases respectively, with 19 bases between them. This CDR3 is built from 15 residues. Germline V CDR1 and CDR2: DFQATT, SNEGSKA (reference sequence). CDR3 protein: CSATPGAGATDTQYF. In DNA form, the CDR3 reads TGCAGTGCAACCCCCGGGGCGGGGGCGACAGATACGCAGTATTTT.

The CDR3 here is CASSQDSGQNQPQHF. The DNA of the CDR3 is TGTGCCAGCAGCCAAGACTCCGGACAGAATCAGCCCCAGCATTTT. The V call is TRBV4-2, the J call TRBJ1-5, with D maybe TRBD1 (6 bases). Germline values: CDR1 LGHNA, CDR2 YNFKEQ. This CDR3 is built from 15 residues. V gave up 0 bases and J gave up 4 bases, with 10 bases separating them.

The chain links TRBV7-2 to TRBJ2-3; 9 bases align to TRBD2. The ends lost 2 bases at V and 4 bases at J; junction bases unmatched: 4. The CDR3 covers 15 residues. CDR1 and CDR2 from the germline V gene are SGHTA and FQGNSA. The CDR3 region is CASSLTGLAPDTQYF. The CDR3, as DNA: TGTGCCAGCAGCTTAACGGGACTAGCCCCAGATACGCAGTATTTT. Full variable domain (outside the CDR3, taken from reference TRBV7-2 and TRBJ2-3): GAGVSQSPSNKVTEKGKDVELRCDPISGHTALYWYRQSLGQGLEFLIYFQGNSAPDKSGLPSDRFSAERTGGSVSTLTIQRTQQEDSAVYLCASSLTGLAPDTQYFGPGTRLTVL.

The gene calls are TRBV7-9 and TRBJ1-3, with D possibly matching TRBD1 (5 bases). V lost 5 bases to trimming and J lost 0 bases, with 14 bases between them. CDR1 is SEHNR and CDR2 is FQNEAQ in the germline V gene (reference sequence). This CDR3 is built from 16 residues. The CDR3, as DNA: TGTGCCAGCAGCCGTTCAGACAGCAACTCTGGAAACACCATATATTTT. Amino acid sequence: CASSRSDSNSGNTIYF.

The chain recombines TRBV14 with TRBJ1-2; 7 bases line up with TRBD1. V lost 1 base, J lost 5 bases, and 4 bases stayed unmatched. CDR1 and CDR2 from the germline V gene are SGHDN and FVKESK. The CDR3 has 14 residues. In DNA form, the CDR3 reads TGTGCCAGCAGCCAAGGGGACAGACAGTATGGCTACACCTTC. It codes for CASSQGDRQYGYTF.